This TCR beta chain was sequenced during a study of T-cell memory formation after mild COVID-19. This clonotype was detected a few times. One entry per CDR3 protein results from TCRdb running MiXCR on the 5' RACE reads. Among a few hundred thousand distinct CDR3 sequences, approximately 19% were seen once, and the ten largest hold roughly 20%. Germline assignment: CDR1 MNHEY and CDR2 SVGEGT. The CDR3 runs 13 residues. V lost 11 bases to trimming and J lost 7 bases, with 17 bases between them. J is TRBJ2-2 and V is TRBV6-2 or TRBV6-3; the D gene is possibly TRBD1 (6 bases). The specimen sequenced was PBMCs or a T cell subset sorted from them (not recorded which). The receptor's source is a man in his late teens or twenties who had mild COVID-19 (a few samples of this study predate the infection). Cell type and time point are not known. CDR3 protein: CAVWARGDGELFF. The CDR3 DNA reads as TGTGCCGTATGGGCCAGGGGTGACGGGGAGCTGTTTTTT.